This TCR beta chain was profiled in a study of T cell responses to AZD1222 COVID-19 vaccine. This clone was recorded only once. As yet, its antigen is unknown. The assay was immunoSEQ multiplex PCR, and TCRdb's table has in-frame clones only and misses some. The data contain over 110,000 clones, roughly 92% of them singletons. Trimming removed 1 base at V and 4 bases at J, with 11 bases between. This CDR3 contains 14 residues. Germline values: CDR1 SGHNT, CDR2 YYREEE (reference sequence). The study, taken as a whole, reports: Every sample of the repertoires postdated the peak T cell response. Mostly white British, mostly female donors; authors suggested clonal diversity may be underestimated. AZD1222 recipients seropositive at baseline numbered only six. Spike as a whole was targeted by vaccine-associated CD4 TCRs, dominant at 160-218 and 743-854.

Sequencing was performed on peripheral blood, taken on day 0 of AZD1222 vaccination. The gene calls are TRBV5-4 and TRBJ1-1; TRBD1 might be the D (6 bases). The source is an adult in good health. Written as DNA, the CDR3 is TGTGCCAGCAGCTTGAAACAGGGCACCACTGAAGCTTTCTTT. Translating gives CASSLKQGTTEAFF. Full variable domain (rest looked up from reference TRBV5-4 and TRBJ1-1): ETGVTQSPTHLIKTRGQQVTLRCSSQSGHNTVSWYQQALGQGPQFIFQYYREEENGRGNFPPRFSGLQFPNYSSELNVNALELDDSALYLCASSLKQGTTEAFFGQGTRLTVV.